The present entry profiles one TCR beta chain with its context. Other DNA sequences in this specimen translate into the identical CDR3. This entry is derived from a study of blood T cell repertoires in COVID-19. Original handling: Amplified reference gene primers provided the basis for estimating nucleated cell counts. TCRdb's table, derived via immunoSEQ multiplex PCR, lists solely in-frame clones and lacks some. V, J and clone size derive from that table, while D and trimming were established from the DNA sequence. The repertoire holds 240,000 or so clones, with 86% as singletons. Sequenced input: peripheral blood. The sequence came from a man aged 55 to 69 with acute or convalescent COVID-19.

This CDR3 reads CASSLGTGPGNTIYF. CDR3 DNA sequence: TGTGCCAGCAGTTTGGGGACAGGGCCTGGAAACACCATATATTTT. This sequence joins TRBV28 and TRBJ1-3, with TRBD1 matching 9 bases. The CDR3 runs to 15 residues. CDR1 and CDR2 (germline): MDHEN, SYDVKM. Losses at the gene ends were 3 bases for V and 2 bases for J; bases not matched to a gene: 2.